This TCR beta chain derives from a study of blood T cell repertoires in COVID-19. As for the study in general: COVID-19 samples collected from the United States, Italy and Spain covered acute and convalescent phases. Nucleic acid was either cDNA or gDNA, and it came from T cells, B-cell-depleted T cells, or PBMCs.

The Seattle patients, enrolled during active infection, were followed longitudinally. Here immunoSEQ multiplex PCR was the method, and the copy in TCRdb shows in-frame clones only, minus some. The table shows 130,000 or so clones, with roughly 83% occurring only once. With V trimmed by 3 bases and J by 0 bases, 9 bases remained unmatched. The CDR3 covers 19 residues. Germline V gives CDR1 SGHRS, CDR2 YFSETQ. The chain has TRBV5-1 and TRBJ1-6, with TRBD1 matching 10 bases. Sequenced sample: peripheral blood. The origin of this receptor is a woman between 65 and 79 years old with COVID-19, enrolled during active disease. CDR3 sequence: CASSSGTGVSGSYNSPLHF. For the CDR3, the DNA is TGCGCCAGCAGCTCCGGGACAGGGGTGTCGGGCTCCTATAATTCACCCCTCCACTTT.